The clone carrying this T cell receptor (beta chain) was seen only a few times. RNA transcripts provided the source from which TCR beta CDR3 regions were amplified. The primer set for the first-round RT-PCR of the TCR CDR3 was HTBI. In TCRdb, the multiplex PCR reads were re-called with MiXCR into one record per CDR3 protein. Of hundreds of thousands of distinct CDR3 sequences in the sample, 16% were seen once. The data belong to a study of T cells in Graves' hyperthyroidism and ophthalmopathy. Overall study: Peripheral blood samples were taken at initial diagnosis, prior to any treatment.

The germline V and J ends were trimmed by 5 bases and 0 bases, with 14 bases remaining between them. The CDR3 length is 16 residues. Germline V gene data show CDR1 as MNHNS and CDR2 as SASEGT. PBMCs came from 8.5 to 10 ml fresh peripheral blood. The sequence came from a woman between 40 and 50 years old with Graves' ophthalmopathy. Sequencing was performed on blood. The chain joins TRBV6-1 to TRBJ2-1; a weak D match, TRBD2 (6 bases). The CDR3 sequence is CASSSDYPSSYNEQFF. Written as DNA, the CDR3 is TGTGCCAGCAGTTCGGACTACCCGAGCTCCTACAATGAGCAGTTCTTC.